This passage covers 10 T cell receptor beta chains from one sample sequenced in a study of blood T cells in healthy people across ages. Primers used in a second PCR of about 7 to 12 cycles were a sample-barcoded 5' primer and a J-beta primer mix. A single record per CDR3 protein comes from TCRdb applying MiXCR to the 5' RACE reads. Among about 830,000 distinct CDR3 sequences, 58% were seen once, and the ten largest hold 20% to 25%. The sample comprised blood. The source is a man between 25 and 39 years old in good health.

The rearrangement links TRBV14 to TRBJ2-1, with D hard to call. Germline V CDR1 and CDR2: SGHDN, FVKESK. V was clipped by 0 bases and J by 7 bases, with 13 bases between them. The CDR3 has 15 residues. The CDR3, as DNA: TGTGCCAGCAGCCAAGACCGTCTTTTGGCAAATGAGCAGTTCTTC. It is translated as CASSQDRLLANEQFF.

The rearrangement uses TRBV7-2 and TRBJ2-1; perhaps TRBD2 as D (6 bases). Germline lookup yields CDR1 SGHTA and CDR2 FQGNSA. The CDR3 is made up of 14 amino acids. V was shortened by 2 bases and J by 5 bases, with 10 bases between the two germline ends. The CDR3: CASSLPGLDNEQFF. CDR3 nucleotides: TGTGCCAGCAGCTTACCGGGACTTGACAATGAGCAGTTCTTC.

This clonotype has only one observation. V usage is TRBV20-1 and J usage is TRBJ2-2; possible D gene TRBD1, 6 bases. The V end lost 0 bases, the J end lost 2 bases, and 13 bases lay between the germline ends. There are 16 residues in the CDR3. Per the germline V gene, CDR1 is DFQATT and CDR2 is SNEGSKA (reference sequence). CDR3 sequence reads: CSARDFRRGNTGELFF. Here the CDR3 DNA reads TGCAGTGCTAGAGATTTCCGCAGGGGTAACACCGGGGAGCTGTTTTTT.

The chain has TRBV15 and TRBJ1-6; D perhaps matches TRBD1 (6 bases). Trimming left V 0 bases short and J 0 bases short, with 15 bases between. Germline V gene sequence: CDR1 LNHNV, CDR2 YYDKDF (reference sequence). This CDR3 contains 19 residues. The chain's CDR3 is CATSRDGAGESSYNSPLHF. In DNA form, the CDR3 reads TGTGCCACCAGCAGAGATGGGGCAGGGGAGAGCTCCTATAATTCACCCCTCCACTTT.

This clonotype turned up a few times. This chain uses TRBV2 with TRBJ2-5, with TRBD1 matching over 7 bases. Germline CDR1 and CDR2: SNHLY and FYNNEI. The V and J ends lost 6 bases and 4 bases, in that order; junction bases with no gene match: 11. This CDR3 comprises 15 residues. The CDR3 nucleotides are TGTGCCAGCAGATTTGACAGGGCATCAGGAGAGACCCAGTACTTC. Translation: CASRFDRASGETQYF.

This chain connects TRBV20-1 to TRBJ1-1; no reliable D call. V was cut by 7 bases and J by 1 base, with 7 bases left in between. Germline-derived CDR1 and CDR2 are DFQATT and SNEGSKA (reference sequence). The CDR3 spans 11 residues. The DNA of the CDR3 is TGCAGTGTCCCGGCGAACACTGAAGCTTTCTTT. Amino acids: CSVPANTEAFF.

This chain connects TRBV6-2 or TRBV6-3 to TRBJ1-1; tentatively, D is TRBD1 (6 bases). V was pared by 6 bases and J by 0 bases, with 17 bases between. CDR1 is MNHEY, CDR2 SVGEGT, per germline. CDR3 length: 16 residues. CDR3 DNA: TGTGCCAGCAGATTTGGGGGGCCGGGACTGAACACTGAAGCTTTCTTT. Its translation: CASRFGGPGLNTEAFF.

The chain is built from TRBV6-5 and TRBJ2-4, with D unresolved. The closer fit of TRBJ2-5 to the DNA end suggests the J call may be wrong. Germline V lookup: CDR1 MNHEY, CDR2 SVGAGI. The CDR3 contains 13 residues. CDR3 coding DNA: TGTGCCAGCAGACAACAGCTGTCGGGGACCCAGTACTTC. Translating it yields CASRQQLSGTQYF.

CDR3 sequence reads: CASSHSSRGHVSDTQYF. For the CDR3, the DNA is TGTGCCAGCAGCCACTCTAGCCGGGGGCATGTATCAGATACGCAGTATTTT. The V call is TRBV3-1, the J call TRBJ2-3; D may match TRBD1 or TRBD2 (6 bases each). The germline gives CDR1 LGHDT, CDR2 YNNKEL (reference sequence). CDR3 length equals 17 residues. Trimming stripped 3 bases from V and 4 bases from J, with 20 bases between.

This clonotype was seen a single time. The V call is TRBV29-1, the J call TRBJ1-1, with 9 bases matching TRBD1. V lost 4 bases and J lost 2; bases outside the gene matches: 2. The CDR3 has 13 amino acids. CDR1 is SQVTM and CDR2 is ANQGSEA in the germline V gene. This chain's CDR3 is CSVVGQGNTEAFF. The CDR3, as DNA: TGCAGCGTTGTGGGACAGGGTAACACTGAAGCTTTCTTT.